The next 8 T cell receptor beta chains were all read from a single sample in a study of T-cell reconstitution after alpha-beta-depleted transplantation in children. Unique molecular identifiers were incorporated during preparation of the TCRbeta library. From the PCR reads, TCRdb called clonotypes with MiXCR, one entry per CDR3 protein. The table includes 300,000 or so distinct CDR3 sequences, more than 20% detected once. The sequenced sample was PBMCs, mostly from graft donor cells, obtained 180 days after TCRalphabeta/CD19-depleted stem cell transplant. All receptors come from a male patient younger than 18 who had a stem cell transplant for acute lymphoblastic leukemia, so the T cells may come from the graft donor.

This clonotype was detected a few times. CDR3 protein: CASSIVGRTSNQPQHF. DNA of the CDR3: TGTGCCAGTAGTATAGTTGGCAGGACAAGCAATCAGCCCCAGCATTTT. V is TRBV19 and J is TRBJ1-5; D is possibly TRBD1 (5 bases). Trimming stripped 1 base from V and 1 base from J, with 11 bases between. Germline loops: CDR1 LNHDA, CDR2 SQIVND (reference sequence). CDR3 length equals 16 residues.

The V call is TRBV28, the J call TRBJ2-3; 10 nucleotides align to TRBD1. V lost 7 bases, J lost 1 base, and 17 bases stayed unmatched. This CDR3 region has 19 residues. Looked up from germline, CDR1 is MDHEN and CDR2 is SYDVKM. The CDR3 reads CASNAYPRQGASGTDTQYF. CDR3 nucleotide sequence: TGTGCCAGCAACGCTTACCCTCGACAGGGGGCTAGTGGCACAGATACGCAGTATTTT.

This clonotype has at least ten counts. CDR3 in amino acids: CASSRLMSSYEQYF. CDR3 nucleotides: TGTGCCAGCAGCCGCTTGATGAGCTCCTACGAGCAGTACTTC. The chain is built from TRBV7-2 and TRBJ2-7, with no clear D. Between the trimmed V and J ends, which lost 5 bases and 0 bases, there was a span of 11 bases. The CDR3 sequence is 14 residues long. The germline V gene has CDR1 SGHTA and CDR2 FQGNSA. The complete variable domain, with remaining parts taken from reference TRBV7-2 and TRBJ2-7, reads GAGVSQSPSNKVTEKGKDVELRCDPISGHTALYWYRQSLGQGLEFLIYFQGNSAPDKSGLPSDRFSAERTGGSVSTLTIQRTQQEDSAVYLCASSRLMSSYEQYFGPGTRLTVT.

The genes are TRBV20-1 and TRBJ2-1; 9 nucleotides match TRBD2. V trimming: 8 bases; J trimming: 5 bases; junction bases outside the gene matches: 7. Germline-derived CDR1 and CDR2 are DFQATT and SNEGSKA (reference sequence). This CDR3 has 13 residues. CDR3 amino acids: CSSRGRADNEQFF. As DNA, the CDR3 is TGCAGTTCCCGCGGGAGGGCAGACAATGAGCAGTTCTTC.

This clonotype was detected many times. J is TRBJ2-7 and V is TRBV5-1, with a possible D match to TRBD2 (6 bases). The V and J ends lost 0 bases and 3 bases respectively, with 10 bases between them. CDR1 and CDR2 (germline): SGHRS, YFSETQ. This CDR3 spans 14 amino acids. The CDR3 is CASSLVGGRYEQYF. Written as DNA, the CDR3 is TGCGCCAGCAGCTTGGTTGGAGGGCGCTACGAGCAGTACTTC.

The chain combines TRBV29-1 with TRBJ1-1, with D possibly being TRBD1 (6 bases). The length of the CDR3 is 12 residues. V lost 5 bases and J lost 1, with 8 bases in between. CDR1 SQVTM and CDR2 ANQGSEA come from the germline V gene. CDR3 amino acids: CSVWTENTEAFF. CDR3 bases: TGCAGCGTTTGGACAGAGAACACTGAAGCTTTCTTT.

V and J are TRBV20-1 and TRBJ1-3; 9 nucleotides agree with TRBD1. Germline V gene sequence: CDR1 DFQATT, CDR2 SNEGSKA (reference sequence). The CDR3 contains 14 residues. The CDR3 loop is CSARDRVVGNTIYF. The DNA of the CDR3 is TGCAGCGCCCGGGACAGGGTAGTTGGAAACACCATATATTTT.

V is TRBV20-1 and J is TRBJ2-1; 12 bases match TRBD2. V dropped 0 bases and J dropped 5; count of bases not matched to a gene: 11. This CDR3 has 18 residues. Germline loops: CDR1 DFQATT, CDR2 SNEGSKA (reference sequence). The CDR3 reads CSARDGKWTSGINNEQFF. The CDR3 DNA reads as TGCAGTGCTAGAGATGGAAAGTGGACTAGCGGGATTAACAATGAGCAGTTCTTC.